The T cell receptor beta chain under discussion was sequenced for a study of T cell responses to AZD1222 COVID-19 vaccine. The assay was immunoSEQ multiplex PCR, and TCRdb's table has in-frame clones only and misses some. Of under 110,000 clones listed, roughly 90% are singletons. The TCR sequence derives from an adult in good health. The source was peripheral blood, collected on day 0 of AZD1222 vaccination.

CDR3: CASSFRASGLSSYNEQFF. The DNA of the CDR3 is TGTGCCAGCAGCTTTAGAGCTAGCGGGTTGAGCTCCTACAATGAGCAGTTCTTC. V usage is TRBV11-2 and J usage is TRBJ2-1; TRBD2 matches 8 bases. The CDR3 sequence is 18 residues long. Germline CDR1 SGHAT, CDR2 FQNNGV. V shed 3 bases, J shed 0 bases, and the junction held 10 bases outside the gene matches.